The 30 T cell receptor beta chains below come from one sample, sequenced in a study of cytomegalovirus exposure and HLA in healthy donors. The PCR made use of 60 Vbeta and 13 Jbeta primers. Data came from immunoSEQ multiplex PCR; TCRdb stores just in-frame clones and leaves some out. The repertoire holds approximately 200,000 clones, with around 76% as singletons. Sequencing was carried out using PBMCs. These receptors were collected from a man aged 25 to 40 in good health and CMV-seronegative.

V usage is TRBV19 and J usage is TRBJ1-1; D is perhaps TRBD1 (5 bases). V was trimmed by 7 bases and J by 4 bases, leaving 16 bases between them. CDR3 size: 14 residues. Germline loops: CDR1 LNHDA, CDR2 SQIVND (reference sequence). The CDR3 is CASTPTRRGTEAFF. CDR3 in DNA: TGTGCCAGTACTCCCACGCGGAGGGGCACTGAAGCTTTCTTT.

This clone has only a few counts. This sequence joins TRBV28 and TRBJ2-7, with 8 bases identical to TRBD1. Germline V gene data show CDR1 as MDHEN and CDR2 as SYDVKM. V shed 4 bases, J shed 7 bases, and the junction held 15 bases outside the gene matches. There are 16 residues in the CDR3. For the CDR3, the DNA is TGTGCCAGCAGTTATATTTTTGGGACAGGATCGTATGAGCAGTACTTC. Translating it yields CASSYIFGTGSYEQYF.

The chain carries TRBV18 and TRBJ2-2; 7 nucleotides align to TRBD1. The CDR3 loop spans 14 amino acids. V dropped 3 bases and J dropped 7; count of bases not matched to a gene: 5. Germline-derived CDR1 and CDR2 are KGHSH and LQKENI. In DNA, the CDR3 is TGTGCCAGCTCACCGGGACAGATCATCGGGGAGCTGTTTTTT. Encoded protein: CASSPGQIIGELFF. Complete variable domain (other parts from reference TRBV18 and TRBJ2-2): NAGVMQNPRHLVRRRGQEARLRCSPMKGHSHVYWYRQLPEEGLKFMVYLQKENIIDESGMPKERFSAEFPKEGPSILRIQQVVRGDSAAYFCASSPGQIIGELFFGEGSRLTVL.

The rearrangement links TRBV30 to TRBJ1-5; a possible D gene is TRBD1 (5 bases). This CDR3 has 12 amino acids. The V gene's germline CDR1 is GTSNPN and CDR2 SVGIG (reference sequence). V was clipped by 1 base and J by 5 bases, with 6 bases between them. The DNA for the CDR3 is TGTGCCTGGAGTGGACAGTATCAGCCCCAGCATTTT. It is translated as CAWSGQYQPQHF.

The CDR3 nucleotides read TGTGCCACCAGGACAGAAACCAATGAGCAGTTCTTC. It translates to CATRTETNEQFF. The rearrangement links TRBV6-5 to TRBJ2-1, with a possible D match to TRBD1 (6 bases). The CDR3 has 12 amino acids. With 10 bases removed from V and 6 bases from J, the gap between germline ends came to 13 bases. The germline gives CDR1 MNHEY, CDR2 SVGAGI.

The chain links TRBV7-9 to TRBJ2-7, with 11 bases identical to TRBD2. V was clipped by 5 bases and J by 6 bases; unmatched bases: 6. The germline gives CDR1 SEHNR, CDR2 FQNEAQ (reference sequence). CDR3 size: 14 residues. CDR3 region: CASSRTGLAVEQYF. For the CDR3, the DNA is TGTGCCAGCAGCCGGACGGGACTAGCGGTCGAGCAGTACTTC.

This clone has just one count. The chain is built from TRBV30 and TRBJ1-4, with 9 bases identical to TRBD1. Germline CDR1 reads GTSNPN; CDR2 reads SVGIG (reference sequence). The CDR3 covers 15 residues. The trim removed 0 bases at V and 7 bases at J, leaving 6 bases unmatched. The CDR3, as DNA: TGTGCCTGGAGTGTACGGTCGGACAGGGGTGAAAAACTGTTTTTT. This sequence encodes CAWSVRSDRGEKLFF.

This sequence joins TRBV9 and TRBJ1-2, with D maybe TRBD1 (5 bases). The CDR3 runs 15 residues. V was clipped by 7 bases and J by 4 bases, with 20 bases between them. The germline V gene encodes CDR1 SGDLS and CDR2 YYNGEE. CDR3 residues: CASAAPRRGGYGYTF. The CDR3, as DNA: TGTGCCAGCGCCGCCCCGAGACGCGGGGGCTATGGCTACACCTTC.

The J gene is TRBJ1-5, the V gene TRBV7-9; maybe TRBD1 (6 bases). The V and J ends lost 5 bases and 9 bases respectively, with 17 bases between them. This CDR3 has 14 residues. Germline CDR1 and CDR2: SEHNR and FQNEAQ (reference sequence). The CDR3, as DNA: TGTGCCAGCAGCCGGGACCTGGGGGCCGGGCCCCAGCATTTT. Translation: CASSRDLGAGPQHF.

V gene TRBV20-1 combines with J gene TRBJ2-3; no firm D call. Germline V gene data show CDR1 as DFQATT and CDR2 as SNEGSKA (reference sequence). The CDR3 is 10 amino acids. V was shortened by 7 bases and J by 8 bases, with 10 bases between the two germline ends. The chain's CDR3 is CSVSPGTQYF. The CDR3 region has the DNA TGCAGTGTTAGCCCCGGTACGCAGTATTTT.

CDR3 bases: TGTGCCAGCTCATCGGACACTGAAGCTTTCTTT. Translation: CASSSDTEAFF. V and J are TRBV6-6 and TRBJ1-1; D not certain. The length of the CDR3 is 11 residues. Germline V CDR1 and CDR2: MNHNY, SVGAGI (reference sequence). V was cut by 8 bases and J by 3 bases, with 7 bases left in between.

The J gene is TRBJ2-1, the V gene TRBV28, with 12 bases fitting TRBD2. Germline V CDR1 and CDR2: MDHEN, SYDVKM. V was pared by 3 bases and J by 8 bases, with 5 bases of the junction left unmatched. This CDR3 region has 15 residues. The CDR3 spells CASSFGLAGRDEQFF. The CDR3 DNA follows: TGTGCCAGCAGTTTCGGACTAGCGGGGAGGGATGAGCAGTTCTTC.

The V and J genes are TRBV5-1 and TRBJ2-1; D is ambiguous. Deletions cut 2 bases from V and 7 bases from J, with 13 bases between. CDR1 SGHRS and CDR2 YFSETQ come from the germline V gene. CDR3 length equals 14 residues. CDR3 loop: CASSLVLNPNEQFF. In DNA form, the CDR3 reads TGCGCCAGCAGCTTAGTCCTAAACCCAAATGAGCAGTTCTTC. Full variable domain (missing parts from reference TRBV5-1 and TRBJ2-1): KAGVTQTPRYLIKTRGQQVTLSCSPISGHRSVSWYQQTPGQGLQFLFEYFSETQRNKGNFPGRFSGRQFSNSRSEMNVSTLELGDSALYLCASSLVLNPNEQFFGPGTRLTVL.

Only one count was recorded for this clone. As DNA, the CDR3 is TGTGCCAGCAGCAAACACGGTACTCCCCTACAAGGGCTAGCGGGAGTCAACAATGAGCAGTTCTTC. It codes for CASSKHGTPLQGLAGVNNEQFF. The chain has TRBV27 and TRBJ2-1; 10 bases are shared with TRBD2. The CDR3 sequence is 22 residues long. The germline gives CDR1 MNHEY, CDR2 SMNVEV (reference sequence). The trim removed 6 bases at V and 5 bases at J, leaving 28 bases unmatched.

This clone was counted a few times. The chain uses TRBV6-4 and TRBJ2-7; 8 bases are shared with TRBD2. The CDR3 sequence is 13 residues long. The V gene's germline CDR1 is MRHNA and CDR2 SNTAGT. After removal of 4 bases from V and 6 bases from J, the junction contained 5 bases not matched to a gene. CDR3: CASSAREDGEQYF. For the CDR3, the DNA is TGTGCCAGCAGTGCGCGGGAGGATGGCGAGCAGTACTTC.

This chain uses TRBV6-1 with TRBJ1-1; D remains ambiguous. V shed 5 bases and J shed 1 base, with 11 bases lying between them. There are 14 residues in the CDR3. The V gene's germline CDR1 is MNHNS and CDR2 SASEGT. CDR3 amino acids: CASSMTFSNTEAFF. CDR3 DNA sequence: TGTGCCAGCAGTATGACATTTTCGAACACTGAAGCTTTCTTT.

The genes are TRBV28 and TRBJ2-2; 11 bases fit TRBD1. The CDR3 consists of 16 residues. Per the germline V gene, CDR1 is MDHEN and CDR2 is SYDVKM. The J segment lost 4 bases and the V segment lost 7 bases, leaving 8 bases of the junction unmatched. The CDR3 DNA follows: TGTGCCAGCACCCGAGGGGGGACAGGGGGCACCGGGGAGCTGTTTTTT. This translates into CASTRGGTGGTGELFF.

Regarding this clone: Other DNA sequences in this specimen translate into the identical CDR3. V usage is TRBV30 and J usage is TRBJ1-1; D gene uncertain. The CDR3 spans 12 residues. Trimming cost V 2 bases and J 0 bases, with 4 bases left between them. The germline V gene has CDR1 GTSNPN and CDR2 SVGIG (reference sequence). The CDR3 reads CAWSPLNTEAFF. The CDR3 DNA is TGTGCCTGGAGTCCTTTGAACACTGAAGCTTTCTTT.

This chain uses TRBV19 with TRBJ1-1, with D possibly being TRBD1 (6 bases). V was cut by 3 bases and J by 6 bases, with 14 bases left in between. Germline assignment: CDR1 LNHDA and CDR2 SQIVND (reference sequence). The CDR3 spans 14 residues. The CDR3 DNA follows: TGTGCCAGTAGTATTCAGATGGGGGCCTCTGAAGCTTTCTTT. Amino acids: CASSIQMGASEAFF.

The chain joins TRBV7-3 to TRBJ2-3; D is possibly TRBD2 (5 bases). The V and J ends lost 3 bases and 6 bases respectively, with 13 bases between them. The CDR3 is made up of 14 amino acids. CDR1 SGHTA and CDR2 FQGTGA come from the germline V gene. The DNA for the CDR3 is TGTGCCAGCAGCTTCGTCGCGAGGGTCGATACGCAGTATTTT. It is translated as CASSFVARVDTQYF.

The rearrangement links TRBV18 to TRBJ2-5; D uncertain. The CDR3 contains 13 residues. CDR1 is KGHSH and CDR2 is LQKENI in the germline V gene. The V end lost 5 bases, the J end lost 2 bases, and 9 bases lay between the germline ends. CDR3 residues: CASSSNRQETQYF. In DNA form, the CDR3 reads TGTGCCAGCTCATCCAACAGACAAGAGACCCAGTACTTC.

In its sample, this clone was seen a few times. V gene TRBV11-2 combines with J gene TRBJ2-5; 9 positions match TRBD1. Germline V lookup: CDR1 SGHAT, CDR2 FQNNGV. The CDR3 sequence is 15 residues long. V lost 5 bases, J lost 5 bases, and 9 bases stayed unmatched. CDR3 residues: CASSPPDRGVETQYF. DNA of the CDR3: TGTGCCAGCAGCCCCCCGGACAGGGGTGTTGAGACCCAGTACTTC.

The rearrangement joins TRBV10-1 to TRBJ2-7; D possibly corresponds to TRBD1 (6 bases). The CDR3 runs to 16 residues. Trimming removed 3 bases from V and 0 bases from J, with 15 bases in between. CDR1 WNHNN and CDR2 SYGVQD come from the germline V gene (reference sequence). CDR3 nucleotide sequence: TGCGCCAGCAGTGATCCTGGACAGAGAAGCTCCTACGAGCAGTACTTC. Translated, it gives CASSDPGQRSSYEQYF.

The CDR3 DNA sequence: TGCACCAGCAGCCCTCGGGGGGCGCAGGGCAATCAGCCCCAGCATTTT. Translated: CTSSPRGAQGNQPQHF. The gene calls are TRBV1 and TRBJ1-5. TRBV1 is deemed a pseudogene. The CDR3 is 16 residues long.

The sample holds a few counts of this clone. The gene calls are TRBV11-2 and TRBJ2-7; TRBD2 matches at 7 bases. Trimming took 5 bases from V and 3 from J; bases not matched to a gene: 4. CDR1 is SGHAT, CDR2 FQNNGV, per germline. This CDR3 region has 13 residues. The CDR3 sequence: CASSPGLRYEQYF. As DNA, the CDR3 is TGTGCCAGCAGCCCGGGACTACGCTACGAGCAGTACTTC.

This rearrangement joins TRBV28 to TRBJ2-7, with D uncertain. Trimming removed 2 bases at V and 2 bases at J, with 4 bases between. This CDR3 comprises 12 residues. CDR1 and CDR2 (germline): MDHEN, SYDVKM. The DNA of the CDR3 is TGTGCCAGCAGTTTAGACACCTACGAGCAGTACTTC. Translation gives CASSLDTYEQYF.

This rearrangement joins TRBV5-1 to TRBJ1-4, with unresolved D. With 2 bases removed from V and 0 bases from J, the gap between germline ends came to 8 bases. The CDR3 sequence is 15 residues long. Germline CDR1 is SGHRS and CDR2 is YFSETQ. DNA of the CDR3: TGCGCCAGCAGCTTCATACAGCCAACTAATGAAAAACTGTTTTTT. Its protein product is CASSFIQPTNEKLFF.

The chain links TRBV2 to TRBJ2-5; weak D call: TRBD2 (5 bases). In germline, CDR1 is SNHLY, CDR2 FYNNEI. The CDR3 extends over 14 amino acids. V was pared by 6 bases and J by 6 bases, with 17 bases between. CDR3: CASRGRIGIQTQYF. The DNA for the CDR3 is TGTGCCAGCAGGGGGAGAATTGGTATACAGACCCAGTACTTC.

The rearrangement joins TRBV11-2 to TRBJ2-7, with 8 nucleotides matching TRBD1. This CDR3 region has 16 residues. Germline CDR1 and CDR2: SGHAT and FQNNGV. Trimming cost V 0 bases and J 1 base; bases outside gene matches: 5. The CDR3 loop reads CASSLDQGARSYEQYF. The CDR3 DNA follows: TGTGCCAGCAGCTTAGATCAGGGGGCGCGGTCCTACGAGCAGTACTTC.

The J gene is TRBJ2-1, the V gene TRBV11-2; TRBD1 aligns across 8 bases. Unmatched junction bases numbered 10, after V lost 4 bases and J lost 5 bases. Germline CDR1 SGHAT, CDR2 FQNNGV. The CDR3 is made up of 16 amino acids. The CDR3: CASSYTGTGRNNEQFF. The DNA for the CDR3 is TGTGCCAGCAGCTACACCGGGACAGGTCGGAACAATGAGCAGTTCTTC.